Below are 32 T cell receptor beta chains sequenced from a single sample in a study of human T cells and chemical hapten exposure (dated by TCRdb to the early 2020s). Total RNA was extracted from unfractionated whole blood collected in Tempus Blood RNA tubes. Library preparation attached unique molecular identifiers to individual cDNA molecules for quantitative, reproducible TCR counting. TCRdb passed the public sequencing reads through fastp at Q25 and MiXCR, retaining productive beta sequences. All rows with the same CDR3 protein become a single entry with the most common DNA and genes. Within this sample are about 120,000 distinct CDR3 sequences, with about 7.7% of them counted one time only. Of the sample, approximately 1.5% is held by the ten largest clones. The sequencing sample was made of whole blood. The receptor source for this set is a human donor in good health. Some clones in this sample may be carry-over from other donors' samples. Donor details come from another sample of the same person, matched by shared clones.

This clonotype was seen many times. V usage is TRBV29-1 and J usage is TRBJ1-2; a possible D gene is TRBD1 (6 bases). V lost 0 bases to trimming and J lost 4 bases, with 15 bases between them. This CDR3 contains 15 residues. From germline, CDR1 is SQVTM and CDR2 ANQGSEA. The CDR3, as DNA: TGCAGCGTTGAAGATCCCGCAGGGGAGGGCTATGGCTACACCTTC. Residues: CSVEDPAGEGYGYTF. The complete variable domain, with remaining parts taken from reference TRBV29-1 and TRBJ1-2, reads SAVISQKPSRDICQRGTSLTIQCQVDSQVTMMFWYRQQPGQSLTLIATANQGSEATYESGFVIDKFPISRPNLTFSTLTVSNMSPEDSSIYLCSVEDPAGEGYGYTFGSGTRLTVV.

In its sample, this clonotype was seen many times. The chain has TRBV7-2 and TRBJ1-6, with D hard to call. V lost 5 bases to trimming and J lost 4 bases, with 12 bases between them. The CDR3 totals 15 residues. CDR1 is SGHTA and CDR2 is FQGNSA in the germline V gene. The CDR3 DNA is TGTGCCAGCAGCCCGCGGACCGATTATAATTCACCCCTCCACTTT. Protein: CASSPRTDYNSPLHF.

This clonotype was observed a handful of times. The chain recombines TRBV7-2 with TRBJ2-7, with D perhaps matching TRBD1 (5 bases). The CDR3 totals 15 residues. CDR1 is SGHTA, CDR2 FQGNSA, per germline. The germline V and J ends were trimmed by 3 bases and 0 bases, with 12 bases remaining between them. The DNA of the CDR3 is TGTGCCAGCAGCTTGTCAGGAGACAGCTCCTACGAGCAGTACTTC. Its protein is CASSLSGDSSYEQYF.

Only a few counts were recorded for this clonotype. The chain links TRBV7-2 to TRBJ1-3; 7 bases match TRBD1. This CDR3 is 16 amino acids long. From germline, CDR1 is SGHTA and CDR2 FQGNSA. V gave up 5 bases and J gave up 2 bases; unmatched junction bases: 9. In DNA form, the CDR3 reads TGTGCCAGCAGCGCTGACAGGGTGGTTGCTGGAAACACCATATATTTT. It translates to CASSADRVVAGNTIYF.

At least ten counts were recorded for this clonotype. The V call is TRBV4-2, the J call TRBJ1-5, with 7 bases identical to TRBD1. This CDR3 is 18 amino acids long. J lost 0 bases, V lost 3 bases, and 11 bases had no gene match. From germline, CDR1 is LGHNA and CDR2 YNFKEQ. CDR3 DNA sequence: TGTGCCAGCAGCCAGGCTACAGGGGCCCTGAATAGCAATCAGCCCCAGCATTTT. Translation: CASSQATGALNSNQPQHF.

For this clonotype: With a much larger clone just one base away, this may be a read error. The chain combines TRBV20-1 with TRBJ1-6; possible D gene TRBD1, 6 bases. V was clipped by 0 bases and J by 2 bases, with 14 bases between them. Per germline, CDR1 DFQATT and CDR2 SNEGSKA (reference sequence). The CDR3 consists of 17 residues. CDR3 residues: CSARDWGRGAYNSPLHF. The CDR3 DNA reads as TGCAGTGCTAGAGATTGGGGCAGGGGCGCCTATAATTCACCCCTCCACTTT.

This clonotype was seen only a few times. The V gene is TRBV20-1, the J gene TRBJ2-5; TRBD2 might be the D (6 bases). The germline gives CDR1 DFQATT, CDR2 SNEGSKA (reference sequence). The CDR3 runs 12 residues. The CDR3 protein is CSCRDFQETQYF. DNA for the CDR3: TGCAGCTGCCGGGACTTCCAAGAGACCCAGTACTTC.

This clonotype turned up a few times. V gene TRBV7-2 combines with J gene TRBJ2-2; D uncertain. This CDR3 is built from 13 residues. Germline V gives CDR1 SGHTA, CDR2 FQGNSA. The V end lost 1 base, the J end lost 4 bases, and 4 bases lay between the germline ends. This chain's CDR3 is CASSLDSTGELFF. In DNA, the CDR3 is TGTGCCAGCAGCTTAGACTCCACCGGGGAGCTGTTTTTT.

This clonotype appeared a few times. The CDR3 is CASSLATGDEQYF. The CDR3 DNA sequence: TGTGCCAGCAGTTTAGCGACAGGGGACGAGCAGTACTTC. The J gene is TRBJ2-7, the V gene TRBV27; TRBD1 matches at 8 bases. This CDR3 is built from 13 residues. CDR1 is MNHEY and CDR2 is SMNVEV in the germline V gene (reference sequence). The V gene end was trimmed by 2 bases and the J gene end by 5 bases; junction bases not matched to a gene: 2.

The sample holds many counts of this clonotype. V is TRBV3-1 and J is TRBJ2-2; D not certain. V lost 1 base and J 5 bases, leaving 5 bases between the germline ends. CDR3 size: 13 residues. CDR1 and CDR2 (germline): LGHDT, YNNKEL (reference sequence). CDR3: CASSQVGTGELFF. The CDR3, as DNA: TGTGCCAGCAGCCAAGTTGGGACCGGGGAGCTGTTTTTT.

The rearrangement joins TRBV2 to TRBJ2-7; 15 bases line up with TRBD2. This CDR3 is 14 amino acids long. The V gene's germline CDR1 is SNHLY and CDR2 FYNNEI. The ends lost 7 bases at V and 4 bases at J; junction bases unmatched: 2. The CDR3 spells CASTGLAGGYEQYF. The DNA of the CDR3 is TGTGCCAGCACTGGACTAGCGGGGGGGTACGAGCAGTACTTC.

This clonotype turned up a few times. This chain connects TRBV3-1 to TRBJ2-3; a weak D match, TRBD2 (7 bases). The CDR3 is made up of 14 amino acids. V shed 7 bases and J shed 6 bases, with 17 bases lying between them. Looked up from germline, CDR1 is LGHDT and CDR2 is YNNKEL (reference sequence). The CDR3 spells CASKSAPGGDTQYF. The CDR3 nucleotides read TGTGCCAGCAAATCGGCTCCGGGGGGCGATACGCAGTATTTT.

The chain uses TRBV20-1 and TRBJ1-1, with D hard to call. The ends were cut back, 0 bases at V and 4 bases at J, with 6 bases in the middle. This CDR3 region has 12 residues. Germline V gene sequence: CDR1 DFQATT, CDR2 SNEGSKA (reference sequence). CDR3 region: CSAREAATEAFF. The CDR3 DNA follows: TGCAGTGCTAGAGAGGCCGCCACTGAAGCTTTCTTT.

This clonotype was found many times. The V and J genes are TRBV20-1 and TRBJ1-1; D remains unclear. The CDR3 runs to 12 residues. V lost 1 base and J lost 3, with 6 bases in between. Per the germline V gene, CDR1 is DFQATT and CDR2 is SNEGSKA (reference sequence). CDR3: CSARARDTEAFF. CDR3 in DNA: TGCAGTGCTAGAGCAAGGGACACTGAAGCTTTCTTT.

This clonotype has a handful of counts. The rearrangement links TRBV18 to TRBJ2-7, with 7 positions matching TRBD1. The CDR3 sequence is 15 residues long. Trimming at V came to 2 bases and at J to 4 bases, leaving 8 bases not matched to a gene. Germline lookup yields CDR1 KGHSH and CDR2 LQKENI. CDR3 nucleotides: TGTGCCAGCTCACCATCTAGTACAGGGGTTTACGAGCAGTACTTC. Protein product: CASSPSSTGVYEQYF.

The chain recombines TRBV5-1 with TRBJ1-1; D is perhaps TRBD1 (5 bases). Trimming left V 5 bases short and J 2 bases short, with 16 bases between. The CDR3 contains 15 residues. Germline V gene data show CDR1 as SGHRS and CDR2 as YFSETQ. CDR3 region: CASRPFSTGNTEAFF. The DNA of the CDR3 is TGCGCCAGCAGACCATTTTCCACAGGTAACACTGAAGCTTTCTTT.

The CDR3 protein is CASGRGNYGYTF. The CDR3 DNA reads as TGTGCCAGCGGGCGGGGCAACTATGGCTACACCTTC. The J gene is TRBJ1-2, the V gene TRBV12-3 or TRBV12-4, with a tentative D call TRBD1 (5 bases). The CDR3 has 12 amino acids. V was clipped by 8 bases and J by 2 bases, with 9 bases between them.

The chain has TRBV27 and TRBJ2-7; the match to TRBD2 covers 12 bases. Germline CDR1 reads MNHEY; CDR2 reads SMNVEV (reference sequence). The trim removed 0 bases at V and 8 bases at J, leaving 5 bases unmatched. The CDR3 is 15 residues long. CDR3 residues: CASSLSLLAGGKQYF. The CDR3 region has the DNA TGTGCCAGCAGTTTATCCCTTCTAGCGGGAGGGAAGCAGTACTTC.

There are many counts of this clonotype. The chain couples TRBV7-6 to TRBJ2-3, with D unresolved. Germline V gives CDR1 SGHVS, CDR2 FNYEAQ. CDR3 length: 12 amino acids. Trimming stripped 0 bases from V and 4 bases from J, with 2 bases between. DNA for the CDR3: TGTGCCAGCAGCTTAGCGGCAGATACGCAGTATTTT. This gives the protein CASSLAADTQYF. The entire variable domain, with the rest obtained from reference TRBV7-6 and TRBJ2-3, is as follows: GAGVSQSPRYKVTKRGQDVALRCDPISGHVSLYWYRQALGQGPEFLTYFNYEAQQDKSGLPNDRFSAERPEGSISTLTIQRTEQRDSAMYRCASSLAADTQYFGPGTRLTVL.

With regard to this clonotype: A much larger clone differs by one base, so this may be a read error. This rearrangement joins TRBV11-1 to TRBJ2-3; perhaps TRBD1 as D (5 bases). Germline CDR1 is SGHAT and CDR2 is FQDESV (reference sequence). The CDR3 loop spans 14 amino acids. CDR3 in amino acids: CVSSSTEGTDTQYF. The DNA of the CDR3 is TGTGTCAGCAGCTCGACAGAGGGCACAGATACGCAGTATTTT. The whole variable domain, remainder taken from reference TRBV11-1 and TRBJ2-3, is EAEVAQSPRYKITEKSQAVAFWCDPISGHATLYWYRQILGQGPELLVQFQDESVVDDSQLPKDRFSAERLKGVDSTLKIQPAELGDSAMYLCVSSSTEGTDTQYFGPGTRLTVL.

This clonotype has just a few counts. The chain uses TRBV6-2 or TRBV6-3 and TRBJ2-3; D not certain. Trimming took 5 bases from V and 2 from J, leaving 14 bases between them. The CDR3 runs 15 residues. Germline V gene data show CDR1 as MNHEY and CDR2 as SVGEGT. CDR3 sequence: CASSRLMPYTDTQYF. The CDR3 region has the DNA TGTGCCAGCAGTCGACTGATGCCCTACACAGATACGCAGTATTTT.

As to this clonotype: In this CDR3 the conserved last residue, phenylalanine or tryptophan, is missing, so a read error is likely. The DNA is omitted, as the CDR3 cannot be located on it reliably, and the CDR3 follows TCRdb's listing. V and J are TRBV29-1 and TRBJ1-1. 9 amino acids form the CDR3, both terminal residues included. Germline loops: CDR1 SQVTM, CDR2 ANQGSEA. The CDR3 sequence: CSVTGSPRL.

Regarding this clonotype: This may be a read error, as it is one base from a much larger clone. The gene calls are TRBV7-9 and TRBJ1-2; D may be TRBD1 (5 bases). The germline CDR1 and CDR2 sequences are SEHNR and FQNEAQ (reference sequence). Trimming took 5 bases from V and 4 from J, leaving 17 bases between them. The CDR3 length is 15 residues. The CDR3 nucleotides read TGTGCCAGCAGCCCCTCCCAGGGTTCGGCCTATGGCTACACCTTC. It specifies CASSPSQGSAYGYTF. The variable domain in full, completed from reference TRBV7-9 and TRBJ1-2, reads DTGVSQNPRHKITKRGQNVTFRCDPISEHNRLYWYRQTLGQGPEFLTYFQNEAQLEKSRLLSDRFSAERPKGSFSTLEIQRTEQGDSAMYLCASSPSQGSAYGYTFGSGTRLTVV.

This rearrangement joins TRBV7-8 to TRBJ2-5; D gene unclear. The CDR3 spans 12 residues. V was cut by 8 bases and J by 5 bases, with 12 bases left in between. Germline lookup yields CDR1 SGHVS and CDR2 FQNEAQ. This CDR3 reads CASLPLGETQYF. CDR3 in DNA: TGTGCCAGCTTGCCCCTTGGGGAGACCCAGTACTTC.

The CDR3: CASSFPGLRRNEQFF. CDR3 in DNA: TGTGCCAGCAGTTTCCCGGGACTACGCCGTAATGAGCAGTTCTTC. The chain recombines TRBV12-3 or TRBV12-4 with TRBJ2-1; 7 bases align to TRBD2. CDR3 length: 15 residues. V lost 3 bases and J lost 7; bases outside the gene matches: 9.

The gene calls are TRBV30 and TRBJ2-7; 13 bases map to TRBD2. This CDR3 has 17 amino acids. The germline V gene encodes CDR1 GTSNPN and CDR2 SVGIG (reference sequence). With 0 bases clipped from V and 4 bases from J, the junction kept 9 bases outside the gene matches. The CDR3 DNA is TGTGCCTGGAGTGTAATCCTAAGACTAGCGGGAGGTTACGAGCAGTACTTC. Amino acids: CAWSVILRLAGGYEQYF.

This clonotype turned up a few times. The V gene is TRBV7-2, the J gene TRBJ2-1; 11 bases are shared with TRBD2. CDR1 is SGHTA, CDR2 FQGNSA, per germline. This CDR3 contains 15 residues. Germline trimming cut 4 bases from V and 4 bases from J; bases unmatched to any gene: 3. The chain's CDR3 is CASSSTSGEYNEQFF. As DNA, the CDR3 is TGTGCCAGCAGCTCGACTAGCGGGGAGTACAATGAGCAGTTCTTC.

The chain combines TRBV27 with TRBJ1-1; D call uncertain. CDR1 and CDR2 from the germline V gene are MNHEY and SMNVEV (reference sequence). The CDR3 consists of 9 residues. The ends were cut back, 7 bases at V and 6 bases at J, with 3 bases in the middle. CDR3 sequence: CASNPEAFF. Written as DNA, the CDR3 is TGTGCCAGCAACCCTGAAGCTTTCTTT.

This clonotype was picked up a small number of times. The chain links TRBV27 to TRBJ2-1, with unresolved D. V shed 5 bases and J shed 9 bases, with 14 bases lying between them. CDR1 and CDR2 (germline): MNHEY, SMNVEV (reference sequence). This CDR3 is 13 amino acids long. CDR3 nucleotide sequence: TGTGCCAGCAGTCCAATGGCGATGGGTGAGCAGTTCTTC. Its translation: CASSPMAMGEQFF.

This clonotype came up many times. The chain carries TRBV6-1 and TRBJ2-3, with 7 positions matching TRBD1. Germline lookup yields CDR1 MNHNS and CDR2 SASEGT. V dropped 4 bases and J dropped 2; count of bases not matched to a gene: 9. The CDR3 totals 16 residues. The CDR3 here is CASSVKPGGNTDTQYF. In DNA, the CDR3 is TGTGCCAGCAGTGTTAAGCCAGGGGGAAACACAGATACGCAGTATTTT.

This chain links TRBV5-1 with TRBJ2-2, with TRBD1 matching over 7 bases. The V gene end was trimmed by 4 bases and the J gene end by 7 bases; junction bases not matched to a gene: 13. CDR1 is SGHRS, CDR2 YFSETQ, per germline. The CDR3 consists of 16 residues. CDR3 in amino acids: CASSIGTVLSVGELFF. CDR3 sequence (DNA): TGCGCCAGCAGCATAGGGACAGTGCTGTCGGTCGGGGAGCTGTTTTTT.

This clonotype occurred a few times. This chain connects TRBV5-1 to TRBJ2-3, with 9 bases aligning to TRBD2. J was trimmed by 4 bases and V by 0 bases; bases with no gene match: 3. The CDR3 has 15 amino acids. Germline CDR1 reads SGHRS; CDR2 reads YFSETQ. CDR3: CASSLASGIADTQYF. In DNA, the CDR3 is TGCGCCAGCAGCTTGGCTAGCGGGATCGCAGATACGCAGTATTTT.